This T cell receptor beta chain was sequenced for a study of blood T cell repertoires in COVID-19. Study in general: Samples taken during acute and convalescent COVID-19 were collected in the United States, Italy and Spain. PBMCs, B-cell-depleted T cells, or T cells provided the cDNA or gDNA that made up the material.

V lost 0 bases to trimming and J lost 2 bases, with 14 bases between them. The CDR3 has 16 residues. Germline V CDR1 and CDR2: GTSNPN, SVGIG (reference sequence). Original processing notes: The authors estimated nucleated cell counts from reference gene primer amplification. Generated by immunoSEQ multiplex PCR, the TCRdb table keeps only in-frame clones and is missing some. That table is the source of V, J and clone size, and D and trimming were worked out from the DNA. The sample lists approximately 100,000 clones; 75% to 90% were seen once. This sequence joins TRBV30 and TRBJ2-1, with TRBD1 as a possible D gene (6 bases). This TCR was sampled from a woman in her sixties or seventies with active or convalescent COVID-19. Sequencing was carried out using peripheral blood. The DNA of the CDR3 is TGTGCCTGGAGTGTATTAGGGCAGGGGCCCTACAATGAGCAGTTCTTC. Its protein is CAWSVLGQGPYNEQFF.